This T cell receptor (beta chain) was captured by sequencing in a study of response to subunit inactivated influenza vaccine. Using its own MiXCR run on the RT-PCR reads, TCRdb lists one record per CDR3 protein. Among 650,000 to 800,000 distinct CDR3 sequences listed, approximately 18% were seen once. Losses at the gene ends were 11 bases for V and 2 bases for J; bases not matched to a gene: 4. Germline V gene sequence: CDR1 KGHDR, CDR2 SFDVKD. This CDR3 is built from 13 residues. This clonotype was detected ten times or more. This chain joins TRBV24-1 and TRBJ2-3, with 9 positions matching TRBD1. This sequence originates from a man aged 45-65 years who received an inactivated influenza vaccine. Sequencing was performed on PBMCs from blood, taken roughly 5 days after vaccination. CDR3 sequence: CAIRDRATDTQYF. CDR3 DNA sequence: TGTGCCATCCGGGACAGGGCCACAGATACGCAGTATTTT.